The 21 T cell receptor beta chains below all came from one sample that was sequenced in a study of shared clonotypes between healthy human individuals. Repertoires were generated with immunoSEQ multiplex PCR, while TCRdb's copy carries only in-frame clones and drops some. This sample yields roughly 1,100,000 clones, of which about 70% are seen a single time; 1.5% belongs to the top ten. The sequencing input was memory CD4+ T cells sorted from blood. Subset specified: CD45RA-negative fraction. The receptors shown here come from a man in his late teens or twenties in good health.

As for this clone: The junction shows a germline mismatch at one end, possibly a read error. The CDR3 nucleotides are TGTGCCAGCAGCTTTAAGGAGGGGACGGGGAACTTC. This sequence encodes CASSFKEGTGNF. The V call is TRBV5-6, the J call TRBJ2-7; D possibly corresponds to TRBD2 (6 bases). CDR1 SGHDT and CDR2 YYEEEE come from the germline V gene. The CDR3 loop spans 12 amino acids.

Comment on this clone: In the same sample, other DNA sequences code for this CDR3. The chain carries TRBV19 and TRBJ1-3; D ambiguous. Germline CDR1 is LNHDA and CDR2 is SQIVND (reference sequence). Trimming removed 3 bases at V and 3 bases at J, with 3 bases between. The length of the CDR3 is 12 residues. The CDR3 loop is CASSISGNTIYF. The CDR3 DNA is TGTGCCAGTAGTATTAGTGGAAACACCATATATTTT.

This chain uses TRBV7-2 with TRBJ2-7; D uncertain. Trimming removed 4 bases from V and 7 bases from J, with 14 bases in between. The CDR3 is made up of 13 amino acids. Per the germline V gene, CDR1 is SGHTA and CDR2 is FQGNSA. The chain's CDR3 is CASSSNTLREQYF. The CDR3 coding sequence is TGTGCCAGCAGCTCCAATACCCTAAGGGAGCAGTACTTC.

The J gene is TRBJ1-1, the V gene TRBV5-6; D unresolved. CDR1 is SGHDT, CDR2 YYEEEE, per germline. The CDR3 has 14 residues. V was pared by 2 bases and J by 5 bases, with 13 bases between. The CDR3 coding sequence is TGTGCCAGCAGCTTCAAACATGAGGTAACTGAAGCTTTCTTT. It yields the protein CASSFKHEVTEAFF.

The V gene is TRBV6-4, the J gene TRBJ2-6, with D perhaps matching TRBD1 (6 bases). Trimming shortened V by 7 bases and J by 1 base, and 8 bases separated the two germline ends. The V gene's germline CDR1 is MRHNA and CDR2 SNTAGT. The CDR3 is 14 residues long. CDR3 protein: CASKGGSGANVLTF. In DNA form, the CDR3 reads TGTGCCAGCAAAGGGGGTTCTGGGGCCAACGTCCTGACTTTC.

Only a few counts were recorded for this clone. The chain recombines TRBV4-2 with TRBJ1-1; no clear D gene. This CDR3 has 14 residues. Germline CDR1 reads LGHNA; CDR2 reads YNFKEQ. The V end lost 0 bases, the J end lost 8 bases, and 13 bases lay between the germline ends. CDR3: CASSQDLGISEAFF. The CDR3 region has the DNA TGTGCCAGCAGCCAAGATTTAGGGATATCGGAAGCTTTCTTT.

This clone was observed a handful of times. The sample carries other DNA sequences with the same CDR3. The rearrangement joins TRBV2 to TRBJ1-2; maybe TRBD1 (5 bases). The CDR3 sequence is 12 residues long. Germline V gives CDR1 SNHLY, CDR2 FYNNEI. The V end lost 4 bases, the J end lost 8 bases, and 11 bases lay between the germline ends. CDR3 in DNA: TGTGCCAGCAGTGGGCAGGGTGGGGGCTACACCTTC. This gives the protein CASSGQGGGYTF. Supplemented by reference TRBV2 and TRBJ1-2, the full variable domain reads EPEVTQTPSHQVTQMGQEVILRCVPISNHLYFYWYRQILGQKVEFLVSFYNNEISEKSEIFDDQFSVERPDGSNFTLKIRSTKLEDSAMYFCASSGQGGGYTFGSGTRLTVV.

The J gene is TRBJ2-1, the V gene TRBV5-8, with 7 bases aligning to TRBD1. CDR1 and CDR2 from the germline V gene are SGHTS and YDEGEE. Trimming removed 6 bases from V and 0 bases from J; junction bases left unmatched: 6. CDR3 length: 15 amino acids. CDR3 amino acids: CASIQGQSSYNEQFF. DNA of the CDR3: TGTGCCAGCATCCAGGGACAGTCCTCCTACAATGAGCAGTTCTTC.

Points on this clone: The sample carries other DNA sequences with the same CDR3. The chain joins TRBV5-1 to TRBJ1-1; 9 nucleotides match TRBD1. The CDR3 is made up of 14 amino acids. Germline V gene sequence: CDR1 SGHRS, CDR2 YFSETQ. V shed 4 bases, J shed 0 bases, and the junction held 1 base outside the gene matches. CDR3 DNA sequence: TGCGCCAGCAGCGGACAGGGGATGAACACTGAAGCTTTCTTT. It codes for CASSGQGMNTEAFF.

In DNA form, the CDR3 reads TGTGCCAGCAGCCCCAGCGGGAGCTCCTACAATGAGCAGTTCTTC. Its protein is CASSPSGSSYNEQFF. This rearrangement joins TRBV7-9 to TRBJ2-1; 8 nucleotides align to TRBD2. The V gene end was trimmed by 5 bases and the J gene end by 0 bases; junction bases not matched to a gene: 3. The germline V gene encodes CDR1 SEHNR and CDR2 FQNEAQ (reference sequence). The CDR3 length is 15 residues.

The chain uses TRBV18 and TRBJ2-3; D not resolved. CDR3 size: 17 residues. V was shortened by 2 bases and J by 0 bases, with 15 bases between the two germline ends. Germline loops: CDR1 KGHSH, CDR2 LQKENI. The CDR3 bases are TGTGCCAGCTCACCATCTACGAGAACACGAAGCACAGATACGCAGTATTTT. Its protein product is CASSPSTRTRSTDTQYF.

The chain employs TRBV7-9 and TRBJ2-7; D is undetermined. CDR3 length: 11 residues. Germline CDR1 SEHNR, CDR2 FQNEAQ (reference sequence). Trimming left V 5 bases short and J 3 bases short, with 5 bases between. CDR3 protein: CASSTNYEQYF. CDR3 in DNA: TGTGCCAGCAGCACGAACTACGAGCAGTACTTC.

The chain recombines TRBV28 with TRBJ1-1; D is undetermined. V lost 2 bases and J lost 4, with 8 bases in between. Germline V gives CDR1 MDHEN, CDR2 SYDVKM. This CDR3 is 13 amino acids long. CDR3 sequence (DNA): TGTGCCAGCAGTTTACCAGCAGGCACTGAAGCTTTCTTT. This sequence encodes CASSLPAGTEAFF.

The CDR3, as DNA: TGTGCCAGCTCACCACGGACTAGCGGCACAGATACGCAGTATTTT. Its translation is CASSPRTSGTDTQYF. This sequence joins TRBV18 and TRBJ2-3; 9 bases fit TRBD2. The CDR3 has 15 residues. Unmatched junction bases numbered 0, after V lost 1 base and J lost 1 base. Looked up from germline, CDR1 is KGHSH and CDR2 is LQKENI.

The rearrangement uses TRBV19 and TRBJ2-7; 11 bases fit TRBD2. V dropped 4 bases and J dropped 2; count of bases not matched to a gene: 1. Germline CDR1 LNHDA, CDR2 SQIVND (reference sequence). The length of the CDR3 is 14 residues. The CDR3 DNA reads as TGTGCCAGTAGTAAGGGACTAGCGGCCTACGAGCAGTACTTC. This translates into CASSKGLAAYEQYF. Combining the CDR3 with reference TRBV19 and TRBJ2-7 gives the whole variable domain DGGITQSPKYLFRKEGQNVTLSCEQNLNHDAMYWYRQDPGQGLRLIYYSQIVNDFQKGDIAEGYSVSREKKESFPLTVTSAQKNPTAFYLCASSKGLAAYEQYFGPGTRLTVT.

V and J are TRBV28 and TRBJ1-2, with D hard to call. The CDR3 runs 14 residues. V was pared by 2 bases and J by 1 base, with 8 bases between. The germline V gene encodes CDR1 MDHEN and CDR2 SYDVKM. Here the CDR3 DNA reads TGTGCCAGCAGTTTAGGCGGCAGTAACTATGGCTACACCTTC. Encoded protein: CASSLGGSNYGYTF.

The chain combines TRBV28 with TRBJ1-4; TRBD1 aligns across 10 bases. CDR1 is MDHEN, CDR2 SYDVKM, per germline. With V trimmed by 4 bases and J by 2 bases, 4 bases remained unmatched. This CDR3 is built from 16 residues. For the CDR3, the DNA is TGTGCCAGCAGTTCAGGACAGGGGGGGACTAATGAAAAACTGTTTTTT. Translation gives CASSSGQGGTNEKLFF.

This chain joins TRBV6-5 and TRBJ2-3; 11 nucleotides line up with TRBD1. This CDR3 region has 16 residues. CDR1 is MNHEY, CDR2 SVGAGI, per germline. V gave up 3 bases and J gave up 8 bases; unmatched junction bases: 10. The CDR3 here is CASSYDRTGGLGTQYF. CDR3 sequence (DNA): TGTGCCAGCAGTTATGATCGGACAGGGGGCTTAGGTACGCAGTATTTT.

This chain connects TRBV7-9 to TRBJ2-1; D remains unclear. With 7 bases removed from V and 0 bases from J, the gap between germline ends came to 10 bases. CDR3 length: 14 amino acids. The V gene's germline CDR1 is SEHNR and CDR2 FQNEAQ (reference sequence). In nucleotides, the CDR3 is TGTGCCAGCATCCTAACTGGCTCCTACAATGAGCAGTTCTTC. It is translated as CASILTGSYNEQFF.

This CDR3 reads CSVPGLAWDKNIQYF. The CDR3 DNA is TGCAGCGTTCCGGGACTAGCGTGGGACAAAAACATTCAGTACTTC. V usage is TRBV29-1 and J usage is TRBJ2-4, with 10 bases fitting TRBD2. In germline, CDR1 is SQVTM, CDR2 ANQGSEA. The CDR3 has 15 amino acids. The junction had 7 bases not matched to a gene; V was cut back by 5 bases and J by 3 bases.

This clone turned up a few times. V is TRBV5-8 and J is TRBJ2-3; D possibly corresponds to TRBD2 (6 bases). Between the trimmed V and J ends, which lost 0 bases and 2 bases, there was a span of 13 bases. CDR3 length: 16 amino acids. The V gene's germline CDR1 is SGHTS and CDR2 YDEGEE. The DNA for the CDR3 is TGTGCCAGCAGCTTGGAACGGGGGACTCTCACAGATACGCAGTATTTT. Residues: CASSLERGTLTDTQYF.